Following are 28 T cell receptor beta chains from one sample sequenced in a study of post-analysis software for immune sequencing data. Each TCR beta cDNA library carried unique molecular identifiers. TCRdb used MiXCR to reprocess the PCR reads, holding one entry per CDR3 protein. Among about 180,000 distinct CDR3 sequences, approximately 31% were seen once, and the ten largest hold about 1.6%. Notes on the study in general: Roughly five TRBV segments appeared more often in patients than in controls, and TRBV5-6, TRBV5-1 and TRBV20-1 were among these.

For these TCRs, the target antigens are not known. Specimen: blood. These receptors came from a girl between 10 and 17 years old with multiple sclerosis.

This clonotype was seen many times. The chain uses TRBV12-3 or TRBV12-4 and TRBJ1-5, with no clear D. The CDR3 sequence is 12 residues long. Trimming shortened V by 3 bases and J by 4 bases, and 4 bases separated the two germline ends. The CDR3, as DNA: TGTGCCAGCAGTTTTGAGAATCAGCCCCAGCATTTT. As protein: CASSFENQPQHF.

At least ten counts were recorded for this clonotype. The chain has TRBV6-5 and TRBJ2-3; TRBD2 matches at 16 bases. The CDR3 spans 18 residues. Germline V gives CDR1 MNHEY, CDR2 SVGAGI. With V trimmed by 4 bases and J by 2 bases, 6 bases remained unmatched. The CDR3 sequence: CASSSGLAGGEVTDTQYF. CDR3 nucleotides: TGTGCCAGCAGTTCGGGACTAGCGGGAGGGGAGGTCACAGATACGCAGTATTTT.

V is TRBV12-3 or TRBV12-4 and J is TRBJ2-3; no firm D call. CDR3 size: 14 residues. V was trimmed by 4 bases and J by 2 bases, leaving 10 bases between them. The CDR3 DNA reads TGTGCCAGCAGTTGGCAGGCACACACAGATACGCAGTATTTT. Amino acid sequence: CASSWQAHTDTQYF.

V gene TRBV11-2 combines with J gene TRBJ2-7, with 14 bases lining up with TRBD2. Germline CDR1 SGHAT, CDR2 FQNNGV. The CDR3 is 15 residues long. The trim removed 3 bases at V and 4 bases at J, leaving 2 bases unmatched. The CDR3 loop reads CASSFGLAGGYEQYF. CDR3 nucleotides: TGTGCCAGCAGCTTCGGACTAGCGGGAGGATACGAGCAGTACTTC. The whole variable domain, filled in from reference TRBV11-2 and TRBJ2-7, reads EAGVAQSPRYKIIEKRQSVAFWCNPISGHATLYWYQQILGQGPKLLIQFQNNGVVDDSQLPKDRFSAERLKGVDSTLKIQPAKLEDSAVYLCASSFGLAGGYEQYFGPGTRLTVT.

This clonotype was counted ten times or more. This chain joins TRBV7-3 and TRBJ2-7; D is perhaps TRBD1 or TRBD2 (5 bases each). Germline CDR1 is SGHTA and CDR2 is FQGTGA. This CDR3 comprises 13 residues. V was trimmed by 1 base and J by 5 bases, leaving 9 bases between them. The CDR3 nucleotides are TGTGCCAGCAGCTTAAGGGGGAGCCACGAGCAGTACTTC. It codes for CASSLRGSHEQYF. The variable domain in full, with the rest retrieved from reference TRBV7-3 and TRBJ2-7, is GAGVSQTPSNKVTEKGKYVELRCDPISGHTALYWYRQSLGQGPEFLIYFQGTGAADDSGLPNDRFFAVRPEGSVSTLKIQRTERGDSAVYLCASSLRGSHEQYFGPGTRLTVT.

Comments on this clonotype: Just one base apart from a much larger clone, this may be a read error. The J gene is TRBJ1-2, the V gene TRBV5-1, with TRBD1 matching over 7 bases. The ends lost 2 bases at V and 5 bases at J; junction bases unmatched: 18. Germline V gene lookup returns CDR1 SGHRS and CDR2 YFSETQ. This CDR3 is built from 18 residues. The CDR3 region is CASSFMLGTATRGYGYTF. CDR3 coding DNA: TGCGCCAGCAGCTTTATGCTCGGGACAGCGACACGAGGATATGGCTACACCTTC.

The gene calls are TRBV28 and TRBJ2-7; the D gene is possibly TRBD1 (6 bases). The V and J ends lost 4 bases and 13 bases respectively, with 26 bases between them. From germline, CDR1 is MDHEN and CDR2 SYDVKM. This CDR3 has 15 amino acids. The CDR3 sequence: CASSSPSDSSYERYF. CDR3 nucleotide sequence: TGTGCCAGCAGTTCTCCCTCGGACAGTTCCTACGAGCGCTACTTC.

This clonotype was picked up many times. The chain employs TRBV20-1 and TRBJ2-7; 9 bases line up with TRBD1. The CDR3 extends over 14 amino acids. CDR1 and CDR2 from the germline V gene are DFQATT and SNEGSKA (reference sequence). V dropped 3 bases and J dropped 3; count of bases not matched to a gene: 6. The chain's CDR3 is CSASPGQGLYEQYF. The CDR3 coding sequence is TGCAGTGCTAGCCCGGGACAGGGACTCTACGAGCAGTACTTC.

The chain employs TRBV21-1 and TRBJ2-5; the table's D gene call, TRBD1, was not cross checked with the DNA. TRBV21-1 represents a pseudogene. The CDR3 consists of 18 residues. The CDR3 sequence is CASSKTPLGTAYLETQYF. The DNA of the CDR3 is TGTGCCAGCAGCAAAACCCCACTAGGGACAGCCTACCTAGAGACCCAGTACTTC.

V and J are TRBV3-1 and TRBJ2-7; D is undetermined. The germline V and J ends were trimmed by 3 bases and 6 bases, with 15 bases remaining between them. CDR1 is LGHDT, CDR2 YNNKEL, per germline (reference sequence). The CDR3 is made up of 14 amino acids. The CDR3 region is CASSQGLASREQYF. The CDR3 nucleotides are TGTGCCAGCAGCCAGGGCCTGGCTTCCCGCGAGCAGTACTTC.

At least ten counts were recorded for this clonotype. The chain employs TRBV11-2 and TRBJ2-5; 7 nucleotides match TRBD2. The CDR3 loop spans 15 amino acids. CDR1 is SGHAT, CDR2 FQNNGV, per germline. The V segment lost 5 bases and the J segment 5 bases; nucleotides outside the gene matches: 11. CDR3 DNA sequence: TGTGCCAGCAGCCTCACCGTCGGGACTAAGGAGACCCAGTACTTC. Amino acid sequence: CASSLTVGTKETQYF. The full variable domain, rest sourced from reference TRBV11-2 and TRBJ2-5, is EAGVAQSPRYKIIEKRQSVAFWCNPISGHATLYWYQQILGQGPKLLIQFQNNGVVDDSQLPKDRFSAERLKGVDSTLKIQPAKLEDSAVYLCASSLTVGTKETQYFGPGTRLLVL.

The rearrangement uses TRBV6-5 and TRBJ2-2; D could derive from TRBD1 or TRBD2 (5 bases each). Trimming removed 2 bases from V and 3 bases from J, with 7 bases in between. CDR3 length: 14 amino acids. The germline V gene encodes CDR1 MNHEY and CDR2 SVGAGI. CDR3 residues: CASSYQGDTGELFF. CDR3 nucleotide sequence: TGTGCCAGCAGTTACCAGGGAGACACCGGGGAGCTGTTTTTT.

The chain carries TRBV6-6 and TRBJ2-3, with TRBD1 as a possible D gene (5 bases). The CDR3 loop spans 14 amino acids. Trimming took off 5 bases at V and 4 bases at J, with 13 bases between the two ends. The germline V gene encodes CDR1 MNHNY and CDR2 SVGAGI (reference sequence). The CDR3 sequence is CASSADTGPDTQYF. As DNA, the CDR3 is TGTGCCAGCAGTGCGGACACGGGCCCAGATACGCAGTATTTT.

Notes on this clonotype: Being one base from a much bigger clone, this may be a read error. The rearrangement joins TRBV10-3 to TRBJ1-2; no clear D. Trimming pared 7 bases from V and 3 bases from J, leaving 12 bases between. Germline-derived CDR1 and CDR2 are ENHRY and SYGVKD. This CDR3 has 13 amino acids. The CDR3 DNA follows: TGTGCCATCAACTATGACGGAGACTATGGCTACACCTTC. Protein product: CAINYDGDYGYTF.

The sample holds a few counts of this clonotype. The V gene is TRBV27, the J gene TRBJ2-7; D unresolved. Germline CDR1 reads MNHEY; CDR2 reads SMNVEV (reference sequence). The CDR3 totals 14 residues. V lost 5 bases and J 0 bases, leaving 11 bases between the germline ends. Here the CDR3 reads CASSTQMSSYEQYF. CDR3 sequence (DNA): TGTGCCAGCAGTACGCAGATGAGCTCCTACGAGCAGTACTTC.

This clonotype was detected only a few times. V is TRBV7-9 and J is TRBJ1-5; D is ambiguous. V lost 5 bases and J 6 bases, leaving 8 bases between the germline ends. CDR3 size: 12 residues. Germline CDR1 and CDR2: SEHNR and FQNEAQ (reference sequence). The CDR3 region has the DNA TGTGCCAGCAGCCCTGACGCTCAGCCCCAGCATTTT. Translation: CASSPDAQPQHF. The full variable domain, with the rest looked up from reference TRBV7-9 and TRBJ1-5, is DTGVSQNPRHKITKRGQNVTFRCDPISEHNRLYWYRQTLGQGPEFLTYFQNEAQLEKSRLLSDRFSAERPKGSFSTLEIQRTEQGDSAMYLCASSPDAQPQHFGDGTRLSIL.

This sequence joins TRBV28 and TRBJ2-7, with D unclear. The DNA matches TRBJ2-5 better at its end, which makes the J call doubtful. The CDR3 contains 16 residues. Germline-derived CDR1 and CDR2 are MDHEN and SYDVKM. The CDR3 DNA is TGTGCCAGCAGTTTTGGCGCATTCGCACTCCGAGAGACCCAGTACTTC. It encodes CASSFGAFALRETQYF.

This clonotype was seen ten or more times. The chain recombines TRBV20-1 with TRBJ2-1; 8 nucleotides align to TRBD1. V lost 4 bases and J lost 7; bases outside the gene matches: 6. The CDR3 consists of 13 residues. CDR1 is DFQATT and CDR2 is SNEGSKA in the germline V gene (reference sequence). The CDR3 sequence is CSATGGKRNEQFF. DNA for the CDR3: TGCAGTGCTACAGGGGGCAAACGGAATGAGCAGTTCTTC.

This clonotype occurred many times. The CDR3 protein is CSVAFLSYEQYF. In DNA form, the CDR3 reads TGCAGCGTTGCATTCCTTTCCTACGAGCAGTACTTC. The rearrangement links TRBV29-1 to TRBJ2-7, with D unresolved. This CDR3 has 12 amino acids. V dropped 4 bases and J dropped 1 base, with 8 bases sitting between them. The germline V gene encodes CDR1 SQVTM and CDR2 ANQGSEA.

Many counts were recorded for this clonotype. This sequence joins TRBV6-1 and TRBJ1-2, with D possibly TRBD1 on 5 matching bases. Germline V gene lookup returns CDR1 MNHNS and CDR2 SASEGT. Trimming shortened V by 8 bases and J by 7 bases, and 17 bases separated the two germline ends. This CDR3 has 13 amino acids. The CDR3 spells CASLVQGITGYTF. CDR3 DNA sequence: TGTGCCAGCTTAGTTCAGGGAATAACTGGCTACACCTTC.

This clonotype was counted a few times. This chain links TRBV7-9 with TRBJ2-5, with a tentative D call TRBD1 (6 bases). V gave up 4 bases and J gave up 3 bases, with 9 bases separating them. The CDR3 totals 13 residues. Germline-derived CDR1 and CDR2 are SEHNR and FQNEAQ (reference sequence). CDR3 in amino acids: CASSSYREETQYF. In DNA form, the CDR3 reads TGTGCCAGCAGCTCTTACAGGGAAGAGACCCAGTACTTC.

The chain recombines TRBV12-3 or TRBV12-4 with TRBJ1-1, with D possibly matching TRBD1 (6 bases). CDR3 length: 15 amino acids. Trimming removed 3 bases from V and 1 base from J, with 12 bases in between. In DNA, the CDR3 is TGTGCCAGCAGTTTCGAGGGGGGTAGGAACACTGAAGCTTTCTTT. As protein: CASSFEGGRNTEAFF.

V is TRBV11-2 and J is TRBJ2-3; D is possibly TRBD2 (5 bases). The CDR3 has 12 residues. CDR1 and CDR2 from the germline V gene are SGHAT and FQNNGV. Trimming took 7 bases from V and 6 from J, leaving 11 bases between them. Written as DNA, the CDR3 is TGTGCCAGCAACAGCGGCGGGGATACGCAGTATTTT. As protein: CASNSGGDTQYF.

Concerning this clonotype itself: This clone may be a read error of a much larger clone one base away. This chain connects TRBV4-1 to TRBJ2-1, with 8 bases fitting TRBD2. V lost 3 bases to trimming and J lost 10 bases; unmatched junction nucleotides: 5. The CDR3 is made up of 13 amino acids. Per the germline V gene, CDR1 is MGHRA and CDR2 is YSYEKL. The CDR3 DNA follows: TGCGCCAGCAGCCATACTAGCGGTTTCGAGCAGTTCTTC. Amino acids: CASSHTSGFEQFF.

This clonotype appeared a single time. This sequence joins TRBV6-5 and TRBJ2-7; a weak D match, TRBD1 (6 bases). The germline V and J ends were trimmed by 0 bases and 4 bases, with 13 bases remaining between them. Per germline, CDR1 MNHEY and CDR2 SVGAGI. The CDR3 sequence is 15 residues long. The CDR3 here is CASSYSSQGQYEQYF. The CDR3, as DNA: TGTGCCAGCAGTTACTCGAGTCAGGGGCAGTACGAGCAGTACTTC.

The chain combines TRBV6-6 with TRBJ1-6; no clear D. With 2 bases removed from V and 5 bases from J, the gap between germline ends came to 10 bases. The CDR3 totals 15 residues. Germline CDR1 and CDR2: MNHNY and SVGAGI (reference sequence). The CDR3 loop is CASSYISADNSPLHF. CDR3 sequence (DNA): TGTGCCAGCAGTTACATCTCAGCGGATAATTCACCCCTCCACTTT.

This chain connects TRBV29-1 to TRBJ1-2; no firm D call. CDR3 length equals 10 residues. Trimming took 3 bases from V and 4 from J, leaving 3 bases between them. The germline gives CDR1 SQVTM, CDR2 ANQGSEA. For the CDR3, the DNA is TGCAGCGTTGACAGCTATGGCTACACCTTC. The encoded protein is CSVDSYGYTF.

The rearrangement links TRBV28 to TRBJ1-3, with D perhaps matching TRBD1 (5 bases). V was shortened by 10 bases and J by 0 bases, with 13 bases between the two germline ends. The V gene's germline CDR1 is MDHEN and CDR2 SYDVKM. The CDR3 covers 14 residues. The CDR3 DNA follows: TGTGCCACCCTTGGGACTGTCTCTGGAAACACCATATATTTT. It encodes CATLGTVSGNTIYF.